Following are 22 T cell receptor beta chains from one sample sequenced in a study of blood T cell repertoires in COVID-19. Clones were read by immunoSEQ multiplex PCR, and TCRdb kept only the in-frame ones, dropping some. The sample shows 200,000 or so clones, around four fifths of them seen only once. The specimen was peripheral blood. These receptors all come from a woman aged 60-70 years who had recovered from COVID-19.

The V call is TRBV7-2, the J call TRBJ1-4; D may be TRBD1 (6 bases). V lost 5 bases to trimming and J lost 8 bases, with 12 bases between them. CDR3 length equals 13 residues. Germline V gene sequence: CDR1 SGHTA, CDR2 FQGNSA. The DNA for the CDR3 is TGTGCCAGCAGCCTCGGACAGAGGGAAAAACTGTTTTTT. Its translation: CASSLGQREKLFF.

CDR3 nucleotides: TGTGCCACCCCACCCGGGGACAGGGCCCCAGATACGCAGTATTTT. Amino acid sequence: CATPPGDRAPDTQYF. The chain has TRBV2 and TRBJ2-3; the match to TRBD1 covers 9 bases. The length of the CDR3 is 15 residues. The germline V gene encodes CDR1 SNHLY and CDR2 FYNNEI. Germline trimming cut 10 bases from V and 4 bases from J; bases unmatched to any gene: 12.

This clone was observed once. The chain combines TRBV18 with TRBJ1-1, with D possibly being TRBD1 (6 bases). Germline assignment: CDR1 KGHSH and CDR2 LQKENI. The V end was cut by 1 base, the J end by 1 base, with 7 bases between. The CDR3 runs to 14 residues. Here the CDR3 DNA reads TGTGCCAGCTCACCACGACAGGAGAACACTGAAGCTTTCTTT. Protein: CASSPRQENTEAFF.

This clone was seen just once. The chain carries TRBV30 and TRBJ1-1, with TRBD1 as a possible D gene (5 bases). V was pared by 2 bases and J by 6 bases, with 13 bases between. Germline CDR1 reads GTSNPN; CDR2 reads SVGIG (reference sequence). The CDR3 consists of 13 residues. Here the CDR3 reads CAWSYWGWAEAFF. The DNA of the CDR3 is TGTGCCTGGAGTTACTGGGGCTGGGCTGAAGCTTTCTTT.

The rearrangement uses TRBV11-1 and TRBJ1-1; 7 bases fit TRBD1. Germline CDR1 and CDR2: SGHAT and FQDESV (reference sequence). The CDR3 spans 15 residues. V trimming: 4 bases; J trimming: 4 bases; junction bases outside the gene matches: 9. The CDR3 spells CASSSSQGLGTEAFF. The DNA of the CDR3 is TGTGCCAGCAGCTCCTCACAGGGGTTGGGCACTGAAGCTTTCTTT.

The J gene is TRBJ1-1, the V gene TRBV21-1; TRBD1 is the table's D call and was not checked against the DNA. TRBV21-1 is shown as a pseudogene. The CDR3 is made up of 13 amino acids. CDR3 loop: CASSFQGTAEAFF. The CDR3 DNA follows: TGTGCCAGCAGCTTCCAGGGAACGGCTGAAGCTTTCTTT.

This sequence joins TRBV30 and TRBJ1-3; D gene ambiguous. The CDR3 spans 14 residues. Germline V CDR1 and CDR2: GTSNPN, SVGIG (reference sequence). V shed 7 bases and J shed 0 bases, with 13 bases lying between them. The CDR3 coding sequence is TGTGCCTACTCAGACAAGAGCTCTGGAAACACCATATATTTT. Its protein is CAYSDKSSGNTIYF.

The rearrangement links TRBV6-6 to TRBJ2-7; tentatively, D is TRBD1 (5 bases). V was trimmed by 4 bases and J by 11 bases, leaving 15 bases between them. The length of the CDR3 is 12 residues. Germline values: CDR1 MNHNY, CDR2 SVGAGI (reference sequence). The CDR3 DNA reads TGTGCCAGCAGTTTCTCAGAGACAGTTAAGTACTTC. This sequence encodes CASSFSETVKYF.

This clone was detected once. J is TRBJ1-6 and V is TRBV25-1; maybe TRBD1 (5 bases). This CDR3 region has 15 residues. V shed 10 bases and J shed 3 bases, with 16 bases lying between them. The germline V gene encodes CDR1 MGHDK and CDR2 SYGVNS. For the CDR3, the DNA is TGTGCCACCGCAGAGACAGAGAGCTATAATTCACCCCTCCACTTT. This sequence encodes CATAETESYNSPLHF.

This clone has ten or more counts. J is TRBJ1-1 and V is TRBV4-1, with unresolved D. V lost 3 bases and J 2 bases, leaving 10 bases between the germline ends. The CDR3 has 14 amino acids. Germline assignment: CDR1 MGHRA and CDR2 YSYEKL. In DNA form, the CDR3 reads TGCGCCAGCAGCCAGGCGACACCTAACACTGAAGCTTTCTTT. This translates into CASSQATPNTEAFF.

V gene TRBV9 combines with J gene TRBJ1-3; maybe TRBD1 (5 bases). The germline V and J ends were trimmed by 6 bases and 4 bases, with 17 bases remaining between them. Germline-derived CDR1 and CDR2 are SGDLS and YYNGEE. The length of the CDR3 is 15 residues. The CDR3 protein is CASTLDGGTGNTIYF. The CDR3 DNA reads TGTGCCAGCACCTTAGACGGGGGGACCGGAAACACCATATATTTT.

J is TRBJ2-7 and V is TRBV4-2; TRBD1 matches at 10 bases. The V gene's germline CDR1 is LGHNA and CDR2 YNFKEQ. J lost 5 bases, V lost 4 bases, and 8 bases had no gene match. The CDR3 has 15 residues. This CDR3 is CASSPRTGGLNEQYF. For the CDR3, the DNA is TGTGCCAGCAGCCCCAGGACAGGGGGTTTGAACGAGCAGTACTTC.

In DNA, the CDR3 is TGTGCCAGCAGCCGCTCCCGGACAGGGGGCCTTCGTGAGCGGACCCAGTACTTC. Its protein is CASSRSRTGGLRERTQYF. The V call is TRBV14, the J call TRBJ2-5; TRBD1 agrees at 11 bases. The CDR3 is made up of 18 amino acids. With 4 bases clipped from V and 7 bases from J, the junction kept 17 bases outside the gene matches. Germline V gene data show CDR1 as SGHDN and CDR2 as FVKESK.

The chain employs TRBV9 and TRBJ2-1, with 7 bases identical to TRBD2. This CDR3 has 15 residues. V trimming: 4 bases; J trimming: 0 bases; junction bases outside the gene matches: 4. Per germline, CDR1 SGDLS and CDR2 YYNGEE. The CDR3: CASSPRDYSYNEQFF. For the CDR3, the DNA is TGTGCCAGCAGCCCCCGGGACTACTCCTACAATGAGCAGTTCTTC.

This chain connects TRBV6-2 or TRBV6-3 to TRBJ1-2; 11 nucleotides align to TRBD1. Germline assignment: CDR1 MNHEY and CDR2 SVGEGT. The CDR3 has 15 amino acids. Trimming took 6 bases from V and 6 from J; bases not matched to a gene: 9. The CDR3 loop reads CASSSLQGQGDGYTF. The DNA of the CDR3 is TGTGCCAGCAGCTCCCTACAGGGACAGGGGGATGGCTACACCTTC.

This clone has more than one count but fewer than ten. V and J are TRBV19 and TRBJ1-3; 10 nucleotides agree with TRBD1. The CDR3 has 17 amino acids. The junction had 5 bases not matched to a gene; V was cut back by 3 bases and J by 0 bases. Germline V CDR1 and CDR2: LNHDA, SQIVND (reference sequence). CDR3 residues: CASSISRQGASGNTIYF. CDR3 in DNA: TGTGCCAGTAGTATCAGCCGACAGGGGGCCTCTGGAAACACCATATATTTT.

The chain joins TRBV5-1 to TRBJ2-3; D perhaps matches TRBD1 (5 bases). Germline V gene sequence: CDR1 SGHRS, CDR2 YFSETQ. This CDR3 has 14 residues. Trimming removed 0 bases at V and 3 bases at J, with 8 bases between. CDR3 bases: TGCGCCAGCAGCTTGGGACAGACGACAGATACGCAGTATTTT. This encodes CASSLGQTTDTQYF.

This chain links TRBV29-1 with TRBJ1-4, with TRBD1 matching 7 bases. CDR1 is SQVTM and CDR2 is ANQGSEA in the germline V gene. There are 17 residues in the CDR3. The ends lost 1 base at V and 2 bases at J; junction bases unmatched: 10. CDR3 amino acids: CSVEVRTGSGTNEKLFF. CDR3 nucleotides: TGCAGCGTTGAAGTAAGGACAGGTTCTGGGACTAATGAAAAACTGTTTTTT.

This clone was detected once. This chain links TRBV12-5 with TRBJ1-1; D not certain. Between the trimmed V and J ends, which lost 0 bases and 5 bases, there was a span of 13 bases. The CDR3 consists of 15 residues. Germline loops: CDR1 LGHNT, CDR2 FRNRAP. CDR3 in amino acids: CASGLVRGRGTEAFF. The CDR3 DNA reads as TGTGCTAGTGGTTTGGTACGAGGCCGGGGAACTGAAGCTTTCTTT.

As to this clone: A junction end diverges from the germline sequence, so it may reflect a read error. The chain employs TRBV11-2 and TRBJ2-2; D may be TRBD1 (6 bases). This CDR3 contains 16 residues. Germline CDR1 and CDR2: SGHAT and FQNNGV. Here the CDR3 DNA reads TGTGCCAGCAGCCCTCCGGGACAAGGGAACGCCGGGGAGCTGTTTTTT. This translates into CASSPPGQGNAGELFF.

The chain recombines TRBV3-1 (or the pseudogene TRBV3-2) with TRBJ2-7; 10 nucleotides agree with TRBD1. Trimming cost V 2 bases and J 7 bases; bases outside gene matches: 8. This CDR3 has 15 residues. Germline loops: CDR1 LGHDT, CDR2 YNNKEL (reference sequence). DNA for the CDR3: TGTGCCAGCAGCCAAATGACAGGGGGCTGGGGGGAGCAGTACTTC. It translates to CASSQMTGGWGEQYF.

The chain is built from TRBV7-2 and TRBJ2-3, with 8 bases that match TRBD2. The germline V gene has CDR1 SGHTA and CDR2 FQGNSA. After removal of 1 base from V and 0 bases from J, the junction contained 6 bases not matched to a gene. The CDR3 is made up of 17 amino acids. The CDR3: CASSLVAGLRSTDTQYF. The CDR3 coding sequence is TGTGCCAGCAGCTTAGTAGCGGGGTTAAGGAGCACAGATACGCAGTATTTT.